This TCR beta chain was captured by sequencing in a study of T-cell memory formation after mild COVID-19. Sample barcodes and UMIs were carried by the TCR alpha and TCR beta cDNA libraries that 5'RACE generated with constant-segment primers. TCRdb passed the 5' RACE reads through MiXCR, listing each CDR3 protein once. The sample holds over 250,000 distinct CDR3 sequences; approximately 16% are singletons and the top ten take more than 20%. Study findings and constraints: Cross-reactive memory appears to have joined, as suggested by some responding clones showing up in pre-infection memory. Whether second-wave clones peaking at day 37 were SARS-CoV-2 specific went unconfirmed.

Of note for this clonotype: Its matching antigen is unknown.

The sequenced material came from PBMCs or a T cell subset sorted from them (not recorded which). The source of this sequence is a man between 18 and 35 years old who had mild COVID-19 (a few samples of this study predate the infection). Cell type and time point are not known.

The CDR3 sequence is CAWRSPGQTGNEQYF. As DNA, the CDR3 is TGTGCCTGGAGGTCACCGGGCCAGACGGGAAACGAGCAGTACTTC. The V gene is TRBV30, the J gene TRBJ2-7; D may be TRBD2 (5 bases). CDR1 and CDR2 from the germline V gene are GTSNPN and SVGIG (reference sequence). The CDR3 has 15 amino acids. Trimming removed 3 bases from V and 5 bases from J, with 20 bases in between.